This T cell receptor (beta chain) stems from a study of blood T cell repertoires in COVID-19. Study background: T cells, B-cell-depleted T cells, or PBMCs provided the cDNA or gDNA that served as material.

CDR3 length equals 15 residues. Per germline, CDR1 SGHVS and CDR2 FNYEAQ. V shed 1 base and J shed 4 bases, with 11 bases lying between them. This clone was picked up a small number of times. The sample holds other DNA sequences that translate to the same CDR3. Authors' analysis steps: Counts of nucleated cells, estimated from reference gene primer amplification, were obtained. Method: immunoSEQ multiplex PCR; TCRdb's copy keeps in-frame clones and lacks some. From that table come the V and J calls and clone size; the DNA was used to work out D and trimming. The sample carries some 200,000 clones, around 83% recorded once.

The chain has TRBV7-6 and TRBJ2-1; tentative D call: TRBD2 (5 bases). The specimen sequenced was peripheral blood. This receptor was taken from a man over 45 with active or convalescent COVID-19. The CDR3 loop is CASSLVAGPYNEQFF. CDR3 nucleotides: TGTGCCAGCAGCTTAGTTGCGGGTCCTTACAATGAGCAGTTCTTC.